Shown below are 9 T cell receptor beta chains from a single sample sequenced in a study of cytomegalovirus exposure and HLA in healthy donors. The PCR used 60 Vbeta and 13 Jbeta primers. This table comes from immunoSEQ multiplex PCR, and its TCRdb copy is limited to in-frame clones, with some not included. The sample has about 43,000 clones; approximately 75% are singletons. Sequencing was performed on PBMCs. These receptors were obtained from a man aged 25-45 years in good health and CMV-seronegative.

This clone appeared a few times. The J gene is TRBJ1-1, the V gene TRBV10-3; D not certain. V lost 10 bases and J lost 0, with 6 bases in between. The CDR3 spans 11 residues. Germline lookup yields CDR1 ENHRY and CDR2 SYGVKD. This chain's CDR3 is CATQLNTEAFF. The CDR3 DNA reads TGTGCCACCCAGTTGAACACTGAAGCTTTCTTT.

Written as DNA, the CDR3 is TGTGCCAGCAGCTTAGGGGGACAGCTGGCTCTCGAGCAGTACTTC. Amino acids: CASSLGGQLALEQYF. The gene calls are TRBV7-2 and TRBJ2-7; 7 bases line up with TRBD1. CDR1 is SGHTA, CDR2 FQGNSA, per germline. This CDR3 region has 15 residues. V trimming: 1 base; J trimming: 6 bases; junction bases outside the gene matches: 9.

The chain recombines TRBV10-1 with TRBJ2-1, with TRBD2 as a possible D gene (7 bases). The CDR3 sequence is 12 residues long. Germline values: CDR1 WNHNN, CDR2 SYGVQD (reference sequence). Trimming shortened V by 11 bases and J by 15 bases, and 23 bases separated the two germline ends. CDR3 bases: TGCGCCCCCCGGGGGGCGGCGTATCTGCCGTTCTTC. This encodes CAPRGAAYLPFF.

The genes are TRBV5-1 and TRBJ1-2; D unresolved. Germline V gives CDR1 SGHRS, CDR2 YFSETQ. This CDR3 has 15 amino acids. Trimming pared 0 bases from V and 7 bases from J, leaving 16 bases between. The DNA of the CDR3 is TGCGCCAGCAGCTTGGTAGTAGGAGGGTCTTCTGGCTACACCTTC. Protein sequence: CASSLVVGGSSGYTF.

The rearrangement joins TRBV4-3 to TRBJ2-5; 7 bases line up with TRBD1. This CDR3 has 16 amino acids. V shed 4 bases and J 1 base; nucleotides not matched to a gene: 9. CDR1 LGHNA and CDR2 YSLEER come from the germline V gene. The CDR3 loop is CASSRSGPGGQETQYF. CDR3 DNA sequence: TGCGCCAGCAGCCGATCCGGGCCAGGGGGCCAAGAGACCCAGTACTTC.

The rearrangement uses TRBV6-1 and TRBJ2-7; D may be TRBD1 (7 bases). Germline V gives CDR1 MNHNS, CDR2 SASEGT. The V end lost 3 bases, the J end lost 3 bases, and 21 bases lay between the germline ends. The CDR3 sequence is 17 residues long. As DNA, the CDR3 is TGTGCCAGCAGTGATAAGACAGGGTTTGGGACTTTCTACGAGCAGTACTTC. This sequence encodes CASSDKTGFGTFYEQYF.

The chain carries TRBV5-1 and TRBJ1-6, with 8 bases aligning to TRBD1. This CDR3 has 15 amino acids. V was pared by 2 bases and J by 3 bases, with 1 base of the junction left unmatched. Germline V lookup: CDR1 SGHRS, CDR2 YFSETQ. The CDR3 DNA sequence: TGCGCCAGCAGCTTAGGGACAGGCTATAATTCACCCCTCCACTTT. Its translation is CASSLGTGYNSPLHF.

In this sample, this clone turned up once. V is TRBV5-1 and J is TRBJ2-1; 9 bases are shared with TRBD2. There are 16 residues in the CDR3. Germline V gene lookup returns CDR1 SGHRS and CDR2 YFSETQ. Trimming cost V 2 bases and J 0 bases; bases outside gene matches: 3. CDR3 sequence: CASSLAGGFSYNEQFF. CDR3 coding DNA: TGCGCCAGCAGCTTAGCGGGAGGTTTCTCCTACAATGAGCAGTTCTTC.

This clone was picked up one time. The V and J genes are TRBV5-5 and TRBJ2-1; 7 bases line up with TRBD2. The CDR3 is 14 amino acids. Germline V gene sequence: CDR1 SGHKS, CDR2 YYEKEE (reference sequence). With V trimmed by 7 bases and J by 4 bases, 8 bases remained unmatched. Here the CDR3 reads CASELEREYNEQFF. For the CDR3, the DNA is TGTGCCAGCGAGTTGGAGCGGGAATACAATGAGCAGTTCTTC.